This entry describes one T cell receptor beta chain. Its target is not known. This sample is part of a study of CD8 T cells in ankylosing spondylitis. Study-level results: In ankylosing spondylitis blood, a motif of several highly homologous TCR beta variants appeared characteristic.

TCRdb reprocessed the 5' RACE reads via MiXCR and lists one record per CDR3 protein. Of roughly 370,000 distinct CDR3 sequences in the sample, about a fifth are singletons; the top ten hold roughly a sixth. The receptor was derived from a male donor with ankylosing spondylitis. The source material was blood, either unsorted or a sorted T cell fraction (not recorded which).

CDR3 residues: CASRLRLSAGTGYNEQFF. CDR3 nucleotides: TGTGCCAGCAGACTTCGCCTGAGCGCCGGGACAGGGTACAATGAGCAGTTCTTC. V is TRBV28 and J is TRBJ2-1, with 9 bases lining up with TRBD1. V dropped 6 bases and J dropped 4; count of bases not matched to a gene: 16. Looked up from germline, CDR1 is MDHEN and CDR2 is SYDVKM. The CDR3 loop spans 18 amino acids.